This T cell receptor beta chain comes out of a study of PD-L1 blockade in urothelial cancer (dated by TCRdb to about 2017). About the study as a whole: Therapy was started at some point between 2012 and 2014 for all patients, and atezolizumab 1,200 mg was administered intravenously every 3 weeks. Around 29 patients had pretreatment blood TCR-seq, 24 had at least one posttreatment blood collection, and 24 had tumor TCR-seq. Twenty-five of 29 patients were identified as males with urothelial cancer of bladder origin, and a prior smoking history was reported by 18 of 29 patients. Five patients were left out of tumor TCR analyses because tumors from two patients failed quality control and three patients had no tumor available. Pretreatment tumor samples, along with matched peripheral blood collected serially before and after atezolizumab treatment, underwent TCR sequencing. The study was an exploratory multi-omic analysis of somatic, immune and clinical correlates of response to PD-L1 blockade with atezolizumab in urothelial cancer. An ECOG performance status of 0 or 1 was recorded for the patients, and 0 to 3 prior chemotherapy regimens had been received by the patients. Durable clinical benefit was achieved by nine patients and was not achieved by 20 patients. Durable clinical benefit was defined as a progression-free survival longer than 6 months, and TCR features were additionally tested against progression-free survival and overall survival. Whole exome sequencing and RNA sequencing of pretreatment tumors were performed alongside TCR sequencing in the same patients. Tumor samples yielded a median of roughly 1,300 T cells and 950 to 1,200 unique TCRs, with median clonality approximately 0.09 and T cell proportion roughly 0.099.

In regard to this clone: What this receptor recognizes is not known. It has no much larger one-base neighbor in the sample; base qualities were not kept.

Synthetic TCR analog templates were spiked into each PCR to estimate absolute template abundance from read counts. In FFPE tumors, housekeeping genes were amplified and quantified to estimate usable DNA and calculate T cell fraction. The immunoSEQ assay used bias-controlled V and J gene primers to amplify TCRbeta CDR3 regions from genomic DNA. Sequencing of rearranged TCRbeta segments was done at approximately 20X coverage. Concerning the study's data processing: Sequencing errors were corrected by clustering and CDR3s were annotated against IMGT to assign V, D and J genes. Only productive TCRbeta rearrangements were used in downstream analyses, excluding out-of-frame or stop-codon sequences. To compute clonality, Shannon entropy was normalized by the log of the number of unique productive sequences and then subtracted from one. Fisher's exact test with Benjamini-Hochberg correction, using a cutoff of adjusted p below 0.01, was how clones that differed between time points or between blood and tumor were identified. The table comes from immuneACCESS by way of TCRdb, which keeps in-frame sequences with V and J called. Part of the clones is missing from these tables; in studies checked, under half for an unresolved V gene and the rest for unknown reasons. That table furnishes V, J and clone size, whereas the DNA furnished D and trimming. The sample table shows about 32,000 clones, and around 33% are seen once. Just under 9% of the sample is held by the ten biggest clonotypes.

General study outcomes and caveats: The tumor samples were FFPE and were not collected immediately before treatment, and because only one sample per patient was used, heterogeneity may have been missed. Greater expansion of tumor-associated TCR clones in peripheral blood 3 weeks after the start of treatment was observed in patients with durable benefit (n ≈ 20, p = 0.022). A higher proportion of tumor-infiltrating T lymphocytes was found in patients with durable benefit (n of about 24, Mann-Whitney p = 0.047). Small sample size (n of about 30) and many exploratory analyses mean the results are intended to be hypothesis-generating.

According to the study, the label for this sample's time point signals: pretreatment tumor sample. A total of roughly 31 patients with locally advanced or metastatic urothelial carcinoma, treated at Memorial Sloan Kettering on a trial protocol, made up the cohort. Every piece of tumor tissue used for sequencing was obtained prior to atezolizumab dosing. The Qiagen DNeasy Blood extraction kit was used to purify genomic DNA from total PBMCs and tumor samples. The CDR3 sequence holds 15 residues, the cysteine and phenylalanine included. The kept DNA is CDR3 alone, 45 bases in frame from the first base. V is cut by 6 bases and J by 0 bases, and the space between the germline ends is 12 bases. In the germline V gene (reference sequence), CDR1 corresponds to WNHNN and CDR2 to SYGVQD.

Recombination connected TRBV10-1 to TRBJ1-3; tentative D gene TRBD1, with 6 bases matching. This specimen consisted of tumor tissue, obtained before atezolizumab (anti-PD-L1) treatment. The TCR comes from a man in his sixties with urothelial cancer. The base sequence is TGCGCCAGCAGGTTATACAGGGACTCTGGAAACACCATATATTTT. It encodes CASRLYRDSGNTIYF.